The 18 T cell receptor beta chains reported below all come from one sample, sequenced in a study of regulatory T cells in long-lasting Graves disease. Arm-PCR of CDR3 regions and iRepertoire HTBI primers were the basis on which TCR beta libraries were built. Each CDR3 protein gets one entry after TCRdb re-called the multiplex PCR reads with MiXCR. Among 350,000 to 550,000 distinct CDR3 sequences listed, about 17% were seen once. The time point was: newly diagnosed GD, antithyroid drugs for less than 3 months. RNA isolated from PBMCs was used to make the TCR library. This sample was shared with a second study, whose subject was T cells in Graves' hyperthyroidism and ophthalmopathy.

The sequences come from peripheral blood mononuclear cells (PBMCs), collected at new diagnosis, from a patient treated with antithyroid drugs. These receptors were obtained from a woman between 18 and 29 years old with Graves disease.

A note on this clonotype: This could be a read error, since a much larger clone is one nucleotide away. The V and J genes are TRBV6-1 and TRBJ2-6; 8 positions agree with TRBD2. V shed 5 bases and J 0 bases; nucleotides not matched to a gene: 9. This CDR3 contains 18 residues. Per the germline V gene, CDR1 is MNHNS and CDR2 is SASEGT. CDR3 in DNA: TGTGCCAGCAGTCGCGCGGGACTAGTGGGCTCTGGGGCCAACGTCCTGACTTTC. Its translation: CASSRAGLVGSGANVLTF.

This chain joins TRBV5-1 and TRBJ2-1, with D perhaps TRBD1 (6 bases). In germline, CDR1 is SGHRS, CDR2 YFSETQ. V was clipped by 6 bases and J by 9 bases, with 16 bases between them. This CDR3 has 13 amino acids. The CDR3 protein is CASTPTDSVEQFF. The CDR3 DNA is TGCGCCAGCACCCCTACGGACAGCGTTGAGCAGTTCTTC.

The rearrangement links TRBV11-3 to TRBJ2-2, with a tentative D call TRBD2 (6 bases). Trimming stripped 1 base from V and 0 bases from J, with 9 bases between. The CDR3 length is 16 residues. Germline CDR1 is SGHNT and CDR2 is YENEEA. CDR3 nucleotide sequence: TGTGCCAGCAGCTTAGTGGTAGCGGCGAACACCGGGGAGCTGTTTTTT. This encodes CASSLVVAANTGELFF.

This clonotype was counted many times. The CDR3 DNA reads TGTGCCAGCAGACACGGATCCTACAATGAGCAGTTCTTC. It yields the protein CASRHGSYNEQFF. The gene calls are TRBV12-3 or TRBV12-4 and TRBJ2-1; no reliable D call. This CDR3 region has 13 residues. The V and J ends lost 6 bases and 1 base respectively, with 7 bases between them.

This clonotype was recorded at least ten times. The V gene is TRBV7-3, the J gene TRBJ2-1, with TRBD2 matching over 10 bases. The CDR3 has 15 amino acids. The V gene end was trimmed by 5 bases and the J gene end by 8 bases; junction bases not matched to a gene: 9. The germline CDR1 and CDR2 sequences are SGHTA and FQGTGA. The CDR3: CASSEVASGSYEQFF. The CDR3 DNA reads TGTGCCAGCAGCGAAGTGGCTAGCGGGAGTTATGAGCAGTTCTTC. Looking up the rest from reference TRBV7-3 and TRBJ2-1 gives the full variable domain: GAGVSQTPSNKVTEKGKYVELRCDPISGHTALYWYRQSLGQGPEFLIYFQGTGAADDSGLPNDRFFAVRPEGSVSTLKIQRTERGDSAVYLCASSEVASGSYEQFFGPGTRLTVL.

This clonotype has only a few counts. The V and J genes are TRBV15 and TRBJ2-1, with D hard to call. The CDR3 runs 18 residues. CDR1 is LNHNV and CDR2 is YYDKDF in the germline V gene (reference sequence). The ends were cut back, 0 bases at V and 4 bases at J, with 19 bases in the middle. CDR3 in DNA: TGTGCCACCAGCAGAGATAGGTCGGAATTTGCTGTTTACAATGAGCAGTTCTTC. This codes for CATSRDRSEFAVYNEQFF.

This clonotype has ten or more counts. V is TRBV20-1 and J is TRBJ2-3, with 7 nucleotides matching TRBD2. Germline loops: CDR1 DFQATT, CDR2 SNEGSKA (reference sequence). There are 17 residues in the CDR3. V lost 4 bases and J lost 2; bases outside the gene matches: 15. CDR3 bases: TGCAGTGCTAACCCCCGGTTGGCGGGAGTGAACACAGATACGCAGTATTTT. This encodes CSANPRLAGVNTDTQYF.

This clonotype was detected only a few times. V gene TRBV27 combines with J gene TRBJ2-1; D is perhaps TRBD2 (5 bases). V lost 4 bases and J 7 bases, leaving 11 bases between the germline ends. Germline V gene lookup returns CDR1 MNHEY and CDR2 SMNVEV (reference sequence). The CDR3 covers 13 residues. Written as DNA, the CDR3 is TGTGCCAGCAGTTCCTGGACTCTGAATGAGCAGTTCTTC. This translates into CASSSWTLNEQFF.

As for this clonotype: This may stem from a read error, because a much larger clone lies one nucleotide away. The rearrangement links TRBV5-1 to TRBJ2-1; perhaps TRBD2 as D (5 bases). The V end was cut by 2 bases, the J end by 5 bases, with 14 bases between. There are 15 residues in the CDR3. The germline gives CDR1 SGHRS, CDR2 YFSETQ. The CDR3 bases are TGCGCCAGCAGCTTACTAGTGGGAACTGACAATGAGCAGTTCTTC. It codes for CASSLLVGTDNEQFF.

This clonotype was counted at least ten times. The V gene is TRBV28, the J gene TRBJ1-3; D unclear. Trimming stripped 3 bases from V and 0 bases from J, with 3 bases between. Germline V gene lookup returns CDR1 MDHEN and CDR2 SYDVKM. CDR3 length: 13 residues. This CDR3 is CASSLISGNTIYF. CDR3 nucleotide sequence: TGTGCCAGCAGTTTGATCTCTGGAAACACCATATATTTT.

This clonotype was counted many times. The genes are TRBV5-1 and TRBJ2-2; no reliable D call. The CDR3 has 14 amino acids. With 0 bases removed from V and 0 bases from J, the gap between germline ends came to 3 bases. Germline V gene lookup returns CDR1 SGHRS and CDR2 YFSETQ. CDR3 loop: CASSLDANTGELFF. The CDR3 nucleotides read TGCGCCAGCAGCTTGGACGCGAACACCGGGGAGCTGTTTTTT.

The chain has TRBV4-2 and TRBJ1-4; D is unresolved. The CDR3 is 16 residues long. From germline, CDR1 is LGHNA and CDR2 YNFKEQ. The V end lost 4 bases, the J end lost 4 bases, and 16 bases lay between the germline ends. The CDR3 sequence: CASSRLNQALNEKLFF. CDR3 nucleotides: TGTGCCAGCAGCCGACTAAACCAGGCCCTTAATGAAAAACTGTTTTTT.

This clonotype was recorded at least ten times. A junction boundary mismatches the germline segment, possibly from a read error. The rearrangement uses TRBV12-3 or TRBV12-4 and TRBJ2-3; no clear D gene. This CDR3 is built from 14 residues. CDR3 sequence reads: CANSLLQYTDTQYF. CDR3 sequence (DNA): TGTGCCAACAGTTTGTTACAGTACACAGATACGCAGTATTTT.

The J gene is TRBJ2-1, the V gene TRBV6-2 or TRBV6-3; 16 nucleotides align to TRBD2. Per the germline V gene, CDR1 is MNHEY and CDR2 is SVGEGT. The CDR3 has 15 amino acids. The trim removed 4 bases at V and 12 bases at J, leaving 6 bases unmatched. This CDR3 is CASSSPGTSGRAQFF. The CDR3 bases are TGTGCCAGCAGTTCACCAGGGACTAGCGGGAGGGCGCAGTTCTTC.

This clonotype was found a few times. The rearrangement links TRBV7-9 to TRBJ2-7, with TRBD2 identical over 8 bases. The CDR3 has 15 amino acids. Looked up from germline, CDR1 is SEHNR and CDR2 is FQNEAQ (reference sequence). V lost 3 bases and J lost 2; bases outside the gene matches: 6. CDR3 sequence (DNA): TGTGCCAGCAGCTTGGCTAGCGGGCGCACCTACGAGCAGTACTTC. It is translated as CASSLASGRTYEQYF.

This clonotype has a handful of counts. V gene TRBV7-9 combines with J gene TRBJ2-7, with a weak D call TRBD1 (7 bases). CDR1 SEHNR and CDR2 FQNEAQ come from the germline V gene (reference sequence). Trimming took off 4 bases at V and 8 bases at J, with 15 bases between the two ends. The CDR3 has 13 amino acids. CDR3 nucleotide sequence: TGTGCCAGCAGCTCGACGGACAGGACTAAGCAGTACTTC. Protein sequence: CASSSTDRTKQYF.

A note on this clonotype: A read error may explain this, as a much larger clone is one base away. CDR3 nucleotides: TGTGCCAGCAGCTTAACAGGGACGGCGGGAGAGCAGTTCTTC. Protein product: CASSLTGTAGEQFF. The chain is built from TRBV27 and TRBJ2-1, with D perhaps being TRBD1 or TRBD2 (6 bases each). The CDR3 runs 14 residues. Deletions cut 6 bases from V and 10 bases from J, with 19 bases between. The germline gives CDR1 MNHEY, CDR2 SMNVEV (reference sequence).

This clonotype was seen at least ten times. The chain uses TRBV7-9 and TRBJ2-5, with 14 bases aligning to TRBD2. Germline V lookup: CDR1 SEHNR, CDR2 FQNEAQ (reference sequence). V gave up 5 bases and J gave up 2 bases; unmatched junction bases: 7. The CDR3 is made up of 17 amino acids. CDR3 sequence reads: CASSPRLAGGGQETQYF. CDR3 nucleotide sequence: TGTGCCAGCAGCCCGCGACTAGCGGGAGGGGGGCAAGAGACCCAGTACTTC.